These 25 T cell receptor beta chains came from one sample sequenced in a study of blood T cell repertoires in COVID-19. Clones were sequenced by immunoSEQ multiplex PCR, and TCRdb holds only the in-frame ones, with some missing. The top ten hold approximately 2.1% of the sample, which has fewer than 300,000 clones, about 89% seen once. Sequenced: peripheral blood. These receptors were collected from a woman in her twenties or thirties with COVID-19, enrolled during active disease.

The chain uses TRBV5-1 and TRBJ1-1, with D possibly TRBD1 on 6 matching bases. Germline V gene lookup returns CDR1 SGHRS and CDR2 YFSETQ. Deletions cut 3 bases from V and 4 bases from J, with 19 bases between. This CDR3 is built from 16 residues. This chain's CDR3 is CASSSRSVTGLTEAFF. The CDR3 DNA reads as TGCGCCAGCAGCTCACGTTCCGTAACAGGGCTCACTGAAGCTTTCTTT. Full variable domain (rest looked up from reference TRBV5-1 and TRBJ1-1): KAGVTQTPRYLIKTRGQQVTLSCSPISGHRSVSWYQQTPGQGLQFLFEYFSETQRNKGNFPGRFSGRQFSNSRSEMNVSTLELGDSALYLCASSSRSVTGLTEAFFGQGTRLTVV.

The chain employs TRBV19 and TRBJ2-5, with 9 bases fitting TRBD1. Germline V lookup: CDR1 LNHDA, CDR2 SQIVND (reference sequence). The CDR3 is 13 amino acids. V gave up 4 bases and J gave up 5 bases; unmatched junction bases: 2. The CDR3 bases are TGTGCCAGTAGTACCGGGACAGGGGAGACCCAGTACTTC. It encodes CASSTGTGETQYF.

The chain combines TRBV6-1 with TRBJ2-1, with a weak D call TRBD2 (6 bases). The ends were cut back, 1 base at V and 10 bases at J, with 11 bases in the middle. CDR3 length: 13 residues. CDR1 and CDR2 from the germline V gene are MNHNS and SASEGT. The CDR3 bases are TGTGCCAGCAGTGAAGGGAGCGGGTCCGAGCAGTTCTTC. Amino acids: CASSEGSGSEQFF.

J is TRBJ2-2 and V is TRBV5-6; D gene uncertain. CDR3 size: 14 residues. V lost 5 bases and J lost 7, with 15 bases in between. Germline V lookup: CDR1 SGHDT, CDR2 YYEEEE. CDR3 DNA: TGTGCCAGCAGTTTCGACTCTTACGGCGGGGAGCTGTTTTTT. Translating gives CASSFDSYGGELFF.

The rearrangement uses TRBV11-2 and TRBJ2-1; TRBD2 might be the D (6 bases). Trimming left V 3 bases short and J 4 bases short, with 13 bases between. Germline V gives CDR1 SGHAT, CDR2 FQNNGV. CDR3 length: 15 residues. The DNA of the CDR3 is TGTGCCAGCAGCTTCGGCAAGACTAGGTACAATGAGCAGTTCTTC. It codes for CASSFGKTRYNEQFF.

This clone appeared a single time. Other DNA sequences in this specimen translate into the identical CDR3. The chain uses TRBV3-1 (or the pseudogene TRBV3-2) and TRBJ2-7; no clear D. The length of the CDR3 is 15 residues. Germline V gives CDR1 LGHDT, CDR2 YNNKEL (reference sequence). The V end was cut by 0 bases, the J end by 3 bases, with 12 bases between. The CDR3 nucleotides are TGTGCCAGCAGCCAAGATCGAGGTTCCTTCTACGAGCAGTACTTC. This translates into CASSQDRGSFYEQYF.

The chain recombines TRBV28 with TRBJ2-1; 10 bases align to TRBD2. This CDR3 comprises 13 residues. CDR1 and CDR2 (germline): MDHEN, SYDVKM. The V segment lost 11 bases and the J segment 6 bases; nucleotides outside the gene matches: 7. The CDR3, as DNA: TGTGCCCCCTGGACTAGCGGACCCAATGAGCAGTTCTTC. Protein: CAPWTSGPNEQFF.

The chain carries TRBV14 and TRBJ2-1; the D gene is possibly TRBD2 (5 bases). V lost 4 bases and J 0 bases, leaving 10 bases between the germline ends. Germline-derived CDR1 and CDR2 are SGHDN and FVKESK. The CDR3 has 15 residues. CDR3 in amino acids: CASSPRTFSYNEQFF. The CDR3 region has the DNA TGTGCCAGCAGCCCCCGGACTTTCTCCTACAATGAGCAGTTCTTC. The variable domain in full, with the rest retrieved from reference TRBV14 and TRBJ2-1, is EAGVTQFPSHSVIEKGQTVTLRCDPISGHDNLYWYRRVMGKEIKFLLHFVKESKQDESGMPNNRFLAERTGGTYSTLKVQPAELEDSGVYFCASSPRTFSYNEQFFGPGTRLTVL.

The V call is TRBV28, the J call TRBJ2-7, with 10 bases matching TRBD2. J was trimmed by 3 bases and V by 6 bases; bases with no gene match: 11. CDR3 length equals 16 residues. In germline, CDR1 is MDHEN, CDR2 SYDVKM. DNA of the CDR3: TGTGCCAGCAGGAGCCTACGTCTAGCGGGAGTCTACGAGCAGTACTTC. This encodes CASRSLRLAGVYEQYF.

The J gene is TRBJ2-7, the V gene TRBV27; the match to TRBD1 covers 7 bases. The V gene end was trimmed by 5 bases and the J gene end by 1 base; junction bases not matched to a gene: 8. Germline V CDR1 and CDR2: MNHEY, SMNVEV (reference sequence). The CDR3 is made up of 15 amino acids. In DNA form, the CDR3 reads TGTGCCAGCAGTACAAGACAGGGTCCGTCCTACGAGCAGTACTTC. Its translation: CASSTRQGPSYEQYF.

The chain joins TRBV28 to TRBJ1-1; D gene ambiguous. This CDR3 region has 13 residues. Between the trimmed V and J ends, which lost 4 bases and 0 bases, there was a span of 6 bases. Germline lookup yields CDR1 MDHEN and CDR2 SYDVKM. CDR3: CASSYGVNTEAFF. CDR3 in DNA: TGTGCCAGCAGTTACGGGGTGAACACTGAAGCTTTCTTT.

The rearrangement joins TRBV18 to TRBJ2-2; possible D gene TRBD1, 6 bases. CDR1 and CDR2 (germline): KGHSH, LQKENI. CDR3 length: 19 residues. V was shortened by 5 bases and J by 1 base, with 23 bases between the two germline ends. In DNA, the CDR3 is TGTGCCAGCTCAAACGCCGGACAGCCAACCTTACTGAACACCGGGGAGCTGTTTTTT. Amino acids: CASSNAGQPTLLNTGELFF.

The chain couples TRBV7-9 to TRBJ1-5; D not certain. This CDR3 contains 13 residues. From germline, CDR1 is SEHNR and CDR2 FQNEAQ (reference sequence). The V end was cut by 3 bases, the J end by 5 bases, with 8 bases between. CDR3 region: CASSFGRHQPQHF. As DNA, the CDR3 is TGTGCCAGCAGCTTCGGGAGACATCAGCCCCAGCATTTT. Combining the CDR3 with reference TRBV7-9 and TRBJ1-5 gives the whole variable domain DTGVSQNPRHKITKRGQNVTFRCDPISEHNRLYWYRQTLGQGPEFLTYFQNEAQLEKSRLLSDRFSAERPKGSFSTLEIQRTEQGDSAMYLCASSFGRHQPQHFGDGTRLSIL.

The gene calls are TRBV7-9 and TRBJ2-7; TRBD2 agrees at 13 bases. Germline V lookup: CDR1 SEHNR, CDR2 FQNEAQ (reference sequence). The CDR3 covers 15 residues. V trimming: 5 bases; J trimming: 6 bases; junction bases outside the gene matches: 7. CDR3 in DNA: TGTGCCAGCAGCCCCGGACTAGCGGGAGTAGGCGAGCAGTACTTC. Its translation is CASSPGLAGVGEQYF. Full variable domain (missing parts from reference TRBV7-9 and TRBJ2-7): DTGVSQNPRHKITKRGQNVTFRCDPISEHNRLYWYRQTLGQGPEFLTYFQNEAQLEKSRLLSDRFSAERPKGSFSTLEIQRTEQGDSAMYLCASSPGLAGVGEQYFGPGTRLTVT.

The chain carries TRBV5-6 and TRBJ2-2, with D perhaps matching TRBD1 (6 bases). Germline CDR1 is SGHDT and CDR2 is YYEEEE. V lost 4 bases to trimming and J lost 3 bases, with 10 bases between them. CDR3 length: 14 amino acids. The CDR3 sequence is CASSNRAYTGELFF. The DNA for the CDR3 is TGTGCCAGCAGCAACAGGGCGTACACCGGGGAGCTGTTTTTT. Full variable domain (outside the CDR3, taken from reference TRBV5-6 and TRBJ2-2): DAGVTQSPTHLIKTRGQQVTLRCSPKSGHDTVSWYQQALGQGPQFIFQYYEEEERQRGNFPDRFSGHQFPNYSSELNVNALLLGDSALYLCASSNRAYTGELFFGEGSRLTVL.

V and J are TRBV9 and TRBJ2-7, with 14 bases matching TRBD2. The germline V gene has CDR1 SGDLS and CDR2 YYNGEE. Trimming at V came to 3 bases and at J to 6 bases, leaving 5 bases not matched to a gene. The CDR3 is made up of 15 amino acids. The CDR3 protein is CASSGIGTSGGEQYF. In nucleotides, the CDR3 is TGTGCCAGCAGCGGGATCGGGACTAGCGGGGGCGAGCAGTACTTC.

The V call is TRBV24-1, the J call TRBJ2-3, with TRBD1 matching over 8 bases. From germline, CDR1 is KGHDR and CDR2 SFDVKD. V shed 7 bases and J 1 base; nucleotides not matched to a gene: 0. The CDR3 is made up of 13 amino acids. Here the CDR3 DNA reads TGTGCCACCAGGGGACAGGGCACAGATACGCAGTATTTT. Its protein is CATRGQGTDTQYF.

V is TRBV7-2 and J is TRBJ1-3; TRBD1 is a possible D gene (5 bases). Germline CDR1 and CDR2: SGHTA and FQGNSA. The ends were cut back, 4 bases at V and 2 bases at J, with 18 bases in the middle. The CDR3 spans 17 residues. This CDR3 is CASSSQAGVGAGNTIYF. DNA of the CDR3: TGTGCCAGCAGCTCACAGGCTGGGGTCGGCGCTGGAAACACCATATATTTT.

The chain couples TRBV27 to TRBJ1-6, with TRBD1 as a possible D gene (6 bases). Per germline, CDR1 MNHEY and CDR2 SMNVEV (reference sequence). Trimming took off 3 bases at V and 4 bases at J, with 10 bases between the two ends. The CDR3 has 15 amino acids. Here the CDR3 reads CASSFGQRYNSPLHF. Written as DNA, the CDR3 is TGTGCCAGCAGTTTTGGACAGAGATATAATTCACCCCTCCACTTT.

CDR3 in DNA: TGTGCCAGCAGTTTAGTTTTTAGGACTAGCGCCCCATCCTACGAGCAGTACTTC. This translates into CASSLVFRTSAPSYEQYF. The V and J genes are TRBV28 and TRBJ2-7, with TRBD2 matching 9 bases. Germline assignment: CDR1 MDHEN and CDR2 SYDVKM. The CDR3 is made up of 18 amino acids. The V gene end was trimmed by 2 bases and the J gene end by 1 base; junction bases not matched to a gene: 12.

The CDR3 DNA follows: TGTGCCAGCAGCCAGAATCCAGGGTTAAGGGGCCAGCCCCAGCATTTT. Protein product: CASSQNPGLRGQPQHF. The chain recombines TRBV3-1 (or the pseudogene TRBV3-2) with TRBJ1-5; D possibly corresponds to TRBD1 (5 bases). The CDR3 is 16 amino acids. Trimming removed 3 bases from V and 7 bases from J, with 19 bases in between. Germline V gene data show CDR1 as LGHDT and CDR2 as YNNKEL (reference sequence).

The chain recombines TRBV19 with TRBJ1-2; perhaps TRBD1 as D (5 bases). The CDR3 length is 12 residues. Germline V gene data show CDR1 as LNHDA and CDR2 as SQIVND (reference sequence). The V end was cut by 4 bases, the J end by 8 bases, with 11 bases between. The CDR3 region has the DNA TGTGCCAGTAGTAACAGGTTAAGCGGCTACACCTTC. It codes for CASSNRLSGYTF.

The J gene is TRBJ2-3, the V gene TRBV5-6; D unresolved. V dropped 0 bases and J dropped 5 bases, with 13 bases sitting between them. The length of the CDR3 is 15 residues. Germline V gene lookup returns CDR1 SGHDT and CDR2 YYEEEE. The CDR3 loop is CASSLGFERRDTQYF. The CDR3 DNA follows: TGTGCCAGCAGCTTGGGATTTGAAAGGAGAGATACGCAGTATTTT.

The V call is TRBV7-2, the J call TRBJ1-6; 7 bases line up with TRBD1. The germline gives CDR1 SGHTA, CDR2 FQGNSA. This CDR3 region has 15 residues. Losses at the gene ends were 2 bases for V and 9 bases for J; bases not matched to a gene: 7. Here the CDR3 DNA reads TGTGCCAGCAGCTTATTCGGGACAGAGACTTCACCCCTCCACTTT. The encoded protein is CASSLFGTETSPLHF. Full variable domain (remainder filled in from reference TRBV7-2 and TRBJ1-6): GAGVSQSPSNKVTEKGKDVELRCDPISGHTALYWYRQSLGQGLEFLIYFQGNSAPDKSGLPSDRFSAERTGGSVSTLTIQRTQQEDSAVYLCASSLFGTETSPLHFGNGTRLTVT.

This clone was observed a single time. V usage is TRBV5-1 and J usage is TRBJ2-2; D is perhaps TRBD2 (6 bases). Deletions cut 5 bases from V and 4 bases from J, with 12 bases between. This CDR3 spans 14 amino acids. Germline CDR1 reads SGHRS; CDR2 reads YFSETQ. The CDR3 region has the DNA TGCGCCAGCAGGGGGGGTCAGGCCACCGGGGAGCTGTTTTTT. It yields the protein CASRGGQATGELFF.